This T cell receptor beta chain emerged from a study of cytotoxic CD8 clonotypes in ibrutinib-treated CLL. Study context: Response specimens were obtained following a median treatment duration of about twelve months, with a range of 6 to 36. Mean productive templates were roughly 280,000; mean productive rearrangements were around 90,000.

As to this clone: Its antigen remains unknown.

The assay was immunoSEQ multiplex PCR, and TCRdb's table has in-frame clones only and misses some. The table has just over 200,000 clones, 60% to 80% seen once; the top ten hold around 5.9%. Trimming removed 1 base at V and 7 bases at J, with 12 bases between. This CDR3 has 14 amino acids. Germline lookup yields CDR1 LNHDA and CDR2 SQIVND (reference sequence). The study's findings and limits: Public clonotypes occurred uncommonly; on treatment, they contracted or remained stable.

The J gene is TRBJ2-3, the V gene TRBV19; possibly TRBD2 for D (6 bases). The TCR comes from a human donor with chronic lymphocytic leukemia. Sequencing was performed on PBMCs, taken after 12 months of ibrutinib treatment. In nucleotides, the CDR3 is TGTGCCAGTAGTATAGGGCGGGGAGCGTATACGCAGTATTTT. This codes for CASSIGRGAYTQYF.